These T cell receptor beta chains were read from a single sample in a study of regulatory T cells in long-lasting Graves disease. MiXCR was run by TCRdb on the multiplex PCR reads, yielding one entry per CDR3 protein. The sample shows under 350,000 distinct CDR3 sequences, roughly a fifth of them seen only once. This sample comprised peripheral blood mononuclear cells (PBMCs), obtained when the disease was refractory, from a patient treated with antithyroid drugs. These receptors were collected from a female donor with Graves disease. CDR3s leave out the opening cysteine and the closing phenylalanine or tryptophan. Fields, in order: J gene, V gene, CDR3 length, CDR3 protein.

J gene: TRBJ1-4
V gene: TRBV5-1
CDR3 length: 12
CDR3 protein: ASRTIGRNEKLF

J gene: TRBJ2-5
V gene: TRBV28
CDR3 length: 16
CDR3 protein: ASSPVDVQGLGQETQY

J gene: TRBJ2-7
V gene: TRBV29-1
CDR3 length: 11
CDR3 protein: SVAKQDSYEQY

J gene: TRBJ2-7
V gene: TRBV10-1
CDR3 length: 10
CDR3 protein: ASTPHGYEQY

J gene: TRBJ2-7
V gene: TRBV28
CDR3 length: 18
CDR3 protein: ASSSLITRAGWDRSYEQY

J gene: TRBJ2-5
V gene: TRBV20-1
CDR3 length: 10
CDR3 protein: SAPGSSETQY

J gene: TRBJ2-7
V gene: TRBV12-3/TRBV12-4
CDR3 length: 14
CDR3 protein: ASSTSVGGSLNEQY

J gene: TRBJ2-7
V gene: TRBV28
CDR3 length: 10
CDR3 protein: ASRTGRGEQY

J gene: TRBJ2-4
V gene: TRBV6-2/TRBV6-3
CDR3 length: 11
CDR3 protein: ASSYSVRDIQY

J gene: TRBJ2-3
V gene: TRBV7-2
CDR3 length: 15
CDR3 protein: ASSFGYRGGYTDTQY